Below, 22 T cell receptor beta chains from the same sample are listed, as sequenced in a study of PD-1 blockade in mismatch repair-deficient tumors. Sequencing used immunoSEQ multiplex PCR; TCRdb keeps in-frame clones, though not all of them. The repertoire consists of roughly 70,000 clones, with about 78% occurring once and the leading ten covering roughly 5%. Sequences were derived from peripheral blood, sampled 2 weeks after starting pembrolizumab. These receptors originate from an adult with mismatch repair-deficient cancer.

The chain couples TRBV9 to TRBJ2-1; 11 bases align to TRBD1. V lost 3 bases to trimming and J lost 9 bases; unmatched junction nucleotides: 8. Germline V lookup: CDR1 SGDLS, CDR2 YYNGEE. The CDR3 has 15 amino acids. CDR3 nucleotides: TGTGCCAGCAGCGAAGACTCCGGGACAGGGGGTGAGCAGTTCTTC. Its translation: CASSEDSGTGGEQFF.

There are a few counts of this clone. J is TRBJ1-2 and V is TRBV7-9; D is perhaps TRBD1 (5 bases). The CDR3 loop spans 13 amino acids. Per the germline V gene, CDR1 is SEHNR and CDR2 is FQNEAQ (reference sequence). The ends were cut back, 3 bases at V and 2 bases at J, with 7 bases in the middle. CDR3 sequence (DNA): TGTGCCAGCAGCTTGGGGGGGAACTATGGCTACACCTTC. This translates into CASSLGGNYGYTF.

The chain has TRBV7-2 and TRBJ1-1; no clear D gene. Between the trimmed V and J ends, which lost 2 bases and 1 base, there was a span of 11 bases. This CDR3 spans 15 amino acids. Germline CDR1 and CDR2: SGHTA and FQGNSA. CDR3 protein: CASSLSVRPNTEAFF. The CDR3 DNA reads TGTGCCAGCAGCTTATCCGTTAGGCCGAACACTGAAGCTTTCTTT.

This chain joins TRBV7-8 and TRBJ2-5; D call uncertain. Trimming stripped 4 bases from V and 4 bases from J, with 22 bases between. CDR1 is SGHVS, CDR2 FQNEAQ, per germline. CDR3 size: 17 residues. The CDR3 DNA is TGTGCCAGCAGCTACGTCAGACCTGCTTACCCGTTAGAGACCCAGTACTTC. Protein: CASSYVRPAYPLETQYF.

This clone was detected only once. V and J are TRBV19 and TRBJ1-1, with TRBD1 identical over 8 bases. The germline V gene has CDR1 LNHDA and CDR2 SQIVND (reference sequence). The V segment lost 5 bases and the J segment 4 bases; nucleotides outside the gene matches: 6. The CDR3 has 14 amino acids. CDR3 in DNA: TGTGCCAGTAGTGTCGACAGGGGAGGCACTGAAGCTTTCTTT. This sequence encodes CASSVDRGGTEAFF. Together with reference TRBV19 and TRBJ1-1, the CDR3 gives the full variable domain: DGGITQSPKYLFRKEGQNVTLSCEQNLNHDAMYWYRQDPGQGLRLIYYSQIVNDFQKGDIAEGYSVSREKKESFPLTVTSAQKNPTAFYLCASSVDRGGTEAFFGQGTRLTVV.

This clone has just one count. This sequence joins TRBV5-1 and TRBJ2-2, with D uncertain. The ends were cut back, 2 bases at V and 1 base at J, with 6 bases in the middle. CDR1 is SGHRS and CDR2 is YFSETQ in the germline V gene. The CDR3 extends over 14 amino acids. In DNA form, the CDR3 reads TGCGCCAGCAGCTTACTGGGGAACACCGGGGAGCTGTTTTTT. This sequence encodes CASSLLGNTGELFF.

This clone was detected only once. This chain links TRBV10-3 with TRBJ2-1; 7 bases match TRBD2. Germline-derived CDR1 and CDR2 are ENHRY and SYGVKD. Losses at the gene ends were 9 bases for V and 8 bases for J; bases not matched to a gene: 13. The CDR3 length is 14 residues. The CDR3 here is CAIAGTGAGHEQFF. CDR3 sequence (DNA): TGTGCCATAGCCGGGACGGGAGCGGGGCATGAGCAGTTCTTC.

Turning to this clone: In this CDR3 the conserved last residue, phenylalanine or tryptophan, is missing, so a read error is likely. The rearrangement uses TRBV6-6 and TRBJ1-1; the match to TRBD1 covers 7 bases. The V gene's germline CDR1 is MNHNY and CDR2 SVGAGI (reference sequence). After removal of 4 bases from V and 4 bases from J, the junction contained 6 bases not matched to a gene. The CDR3 length is 14 residues. The CDR3 DNA sequence: TGTGCCAGCAGTTTCGGGACAGCTGGCACTGAAGCTTTCCTT. The encoded protein is CASSFGTAGTEAFL.

V and J are TRBV7-9 and TRBJ2-5, with D maybe TRBD1 (6 bases). Per germline, CDR1 SEHNR and CDR2 FQNEAQ (reference sequence). Trimming shortened V by 6 bases and J by 1 base, and 12 bases separated the two germline ends. This CDR3 has 14 amino acids. The CDR3 region has the DNA TGTGCCAGCAGGTCCAGGGGCCCCCAAGAGACCCAGTACTTC. Translated: CASRSRGPQETQYF.

The chain employs TRBV30 and TRBJ2-7; D ambiguous. The CDR3 length is 15 residues. V gave up 0 bases and J gave up 2 bases, with 14 bases separating them. Germline CDR1 reads GTSNPN; CDR2 reads SVGIG (reference sequence). Here the CDR3 DNA reads TGTGCCTGGAGTGTAAGCCAACTCGAAACCTACGAGCAGTACTTC. Amino acids: CAWSVSQLETYEQYF.

CDR3 in amino acids: CASTMDRGGEQYF. Here the CDR3 DNA reads TGTGCCAGCACCATGGACAGGGGTGGCGAGCAGTACTTC. The chain employs TRBV6-1 and TRBJ2-7; 9 nucleotides match TRBD1. This CDR3 has 13 residues. The junction had 7 bases not matched to a gene; V was cut back by 7 bases and J by 6 bases. Looked up from germline, CDR1 is MNHNS and CDR2 is SASEGT.

The genes are TRBV9 and TRBJ2-1; no definite D call. The CDR3 contains 15 residues. Trimming took off 4 bases at V and 0 bases at J, with 11 bases between the two ends. From germline, CDR1 is SGDLS and CDR2 YYNGEE. This CDR3 reads CASSQTERSYNEQFF. Here the CDR3 DNA reads TGTGCCAGCAGCCAGACTGAACGCTCCTACAATGAGCAGTTCTTC.

The chain uses TRBV6-5 and TRBJ1-1, with D unclear. V was shortened by 5 bases and J by 6 bases, with 13 bases between the two germline ends. In germline, CDR1 is MNHEY, CDR2 SVGAGI. The CDR3 length is 13 residues. The CDR3 DNA follows: TGTGCCAGCAGTATATCGACGGGCGCTGAAGCTTTCTTT. Its protein is CASSISTGAEAFF.

This rearrangement joins TRBV7-8 to TRBJ2-2; 7 bases agree with TRBD2. The CDR3 consists of 20 residues. Germline V gives CDR1 SGHVS, CDR2 FQNEAQ. V shed 2 bases and J 1 base; nucleotides not matched to a gene: 16. Here the CDR3 DNA reads TGTGCCAGCAGCTTATTGACTAGCCCCCTCACTTCGGGGAACACCGGGGAGCTGTTTTTT. This gives the protein CASSLLTSPLTSGNTGELFF.

This clone was seen a few times. The V and J genes are TRBV10-2 and TRBJ2-1; D gene unclear. There are 13 residues in the CDR3. Germline assignment: CDR1 WSHSY and CDR2 SAAADI. Trimming cost V 4 bases and J 4 bases, with 8 bases left between them. CDR3 protein: CASSGRRYNEQFF. The CDR3 region has the DNA TGCGCCAGCAGTGGTCGACGATACAATGAGCAGTTCTTC.

This chain connects TRBV7-2 to TRBJ2-1, with 9 bases that match TRBD1. V was pared by 4 bases and J by 10 bases, with 20 bases of the junction left unmatched. Germline CDR1 and CDR2: SGHTA and FQGNSA. This CDR3 region has 18 residues. The CDR3 spells CASSYGPPGQGFIGEQFF. CDR3 in DNA: TGTGCCAGCAGCTACGGACCGCCGGGACAGGGATTTATTGGAGAGCAGTTCTTC.

J is TRBJ1-2 and V is TRBV5-6; D is unresolved. Trimming cost V 0 bases and J 2 bases, with 8 bases left between them. Germline V gene sequence: CDR1 SGHDT, CDR2 YYEEEE. This CDR3 is 14 amino acids long. In DNA form, the CDR3 reads TGTGCCAGCAGCTTGGGGCAGGCCAACTATGGCTACACCTTC. Encoded protein: CASSLGQANYGYTF.

The rearrangement joins TRBV5-1 to TRBJ2-1, with D perhaps assigned TRBD1 or TRBD2 (5 bases each). CDR1 and CDR2 (germline): SGHRS, YFSETQ. The V end was cut by 0 bases, the J end by 4 bases, with 11 bases between. The CDR3 sequence is 15 residues long. CDR3 sequence reads: CASSLDGTEYNEQFF. The CDR3 DNA is TGCGCCAGCAGCTTGGATGGGACGGAATACAATGAGCAGTTCTTC.

J is TRBJ2-7 and V is TRBV27; 7 nucleotides match TRBD2. Trimming at V came to 4 bases and at J to 2 bases, leaving 8 bases not matched to a gene. The CDR3 has 15 residues. Germline V CDR1 and CDR2: MNHEY, SMNVEV (reference sequence). The CDR3 reads CASSYSGGGTYEQYF. In DNA, the CDR3 is TGTGCCAGCAGTTACTCGGGAGGAGGAACCTACGAGCAGTACTTC.

This clone was seen only a few times. The J gene is TRBJ1-1, the V gene TRBV30; possibly TRBD1 for D (6 bases). Between the trimmed V and J ends, which lost 1 base and 8 bases, there was a span of 17 bases. This CDR3 spans 14 amino acids. Germline V gives CDR1 GTSNPN, CDR2 SVGIG (reference sequence). The CDR3 sequence: CAWSGGTQGAEAFF. The CDR3 nucleotides read TGTGCCTGGAGTGGGGGGACACAAGGGGCCGAAGCTTTCTTT.

This sequence joins TRBV7-8 and TRBJ2-3; 14 bases are shared with TRBD2. Germline trimming cut 5 bases from V and 7 bases from J; bases unmatched to any gene: 8. CDR3 length: 16 residues. CDR1 SGHVS and CDR2 FQNEAQ come from the germline V gene. CDR3 loop: CASSPSGLAGVHTQYF. The CDR3 DNA follows: TGTGCCAGCAGCCCGTCGGGACTAGCGGGAGTACATACGCAGTATTTT.

V is TRBV7-8 and J is TRBJ2-5; the D gene is possibly TRBD1 (6 bases). V dropped 5 bases and J dropped 5 bases, with 15 bases sitting between them. The CDR3 has 14 residues. Germline lookup yields CDR1 SGHVS and CDR2 FQNEAQ. CDR3 loop: CASSPLTRGETQYF. The CDR3 DNA reads as TGTGCCAGCAGCCCGCTAACTAGGGGGGAGACCCAGTACTTC.